This entry lists 26 T cell receptor beta chains sequenced from one sample in a study of T cells expressing NK-cell markers. TCRdb processed the 5' RACE reads again and assigns one entry to each CDR3 protein, with no DNA. Found here are about 430,000 distinct CDR3 sequences; the top ten clones hold over 1.1%. Input material: blood T cells: a sorted CD56 or NKG2C T cell subset, CD4+ or CD8+ T cells, or bulk PBMC T cells (not recorded which). These TCRs come from a woman between 50 and 59 years old in good health.

V gene TRBV12-3 or TRBV12-4 combines with J gene TRBJ2-5; TCRdb's D gene call, TRBD1, goes unchecked for lack of DNA. The CDR3 extends over 15 amino acids. The CDR3 reads CASSFDGGAIQTQYF.

This rearrangement joins TRBV29-1 to TRBJ1-2. CDR1 is SQVTM and CDR2 is ANQGSEA in the germline V gene. CDR3 size: 12 residues. The CDR3 loop reads CSVGEGGVGYTF.

The rearrangement links TRBV24-1 to TRBJ2-3. There are 12 residues in the CDR3. Germline V gene lookup returns CDR1 KGHDR and CDR2 SFDVKD. The CDR3 here is CATSDLADTQYF.

The chain carries TRBV3-1 and TRBJ1-1; there is no DNA to check the TCRdb D call of TRBD1. Germline CDR1 reads LGHDT; CDR2 reads YNNKEL (reference sequence). The CDR3 extends over 11 amino acids. CDR3 residues: CASKLDRETFF.

The rearrangement uses TRBV12-3 or TRBV12-4 and TRBJ2-1; TCRdb picks TRBD2, but there is no DNA to check that call. This CDR3 is built from 13 residues. CDR3 loop: CASNRLAQNEQFF.

CDR3 residues: CASSTGTLVDEQYF. This sequence joins TRBV5-1 and TRBJ2-7; with no DNA, the TCRdb D assignment of TRBD1 cannot be verified. This CDR3 is built from 14 residues. Germline V gene data show CDR1 as SGHRS and CDR2 as YFSETQ.

The V and J genes are TRBV5-5 and TRBJ2-2; TCRdb's D call of TRBD2 is untestable without DNA. CDR3 length equals 15 residues. The germline V gene encodes CDR1 SGHKS and CDR2 YYEKEE (reference sequence). The CDR3: CASRRGTGGGGELFF.

The chain couples TRBV5-1 to TRBJ2-2; the TCRdb call, TRBD1, lacks DNA for checking. Germline V gene lookup returns CDR1 SGHRS and CDR2 YFSETQ. CDR3 size: 20 residues. The CDR3 loop is CASIMTSTGTGGTNTGELFF.

The rearrangement uses TRBV3-1 and TRBJ2-1; the D gene TCRdb calls, TRBD2, cannot be checked with no DNA. The length of the CDR3 is 17 residues. In germline, CDR1 is LGHDT, CDR2 YNNKEL (reference sequence). The CDR3 loop reads CASSQGEVLAGVEEQFF.

The gene calls are TRBV27 and TRBJ2-1; TCRdb's D call, TRBD1, is unchecked because there is no DNA. The CDR3 covers 14 residues. Germline assignment: CDR1 MNHEY and CDR2 SMNVEV (reference sequence). This CDR3 reads CASSPGTRYNEQFF.

This chain connects TRBV29-1 to TRBJ2-3; TCRdb's D call, TRBD1, is unchecked because there is no DNA. Germline CDR1 SQVTM, CDR2 ANQGSEA. CDR3 length: 16 amino acids. CDR3 protein: CSVGPTAGEFTDTQYF.

The chain uses TRBV25-1 and TRBJ1-3. Germline CDR1 is MGHDK and CDR2 is SYGVNS. The CDR3 consists of 14 residues. CDR3 loop: CASHPNRIGNTIYF.

The chain carries TRBV25-1 and TRBJ2-7; with no DNA, the TCRdb D assignment of TRBD1 cannot be verified. Germline V CDR1 and CDR2: MGHDK, SYGVNS. The CDR3 spans 16 residues. The CDR3 region is CASSARRPPSSYEQYF.

The V call is TRBV20-1, the J call TRBJ1-6. In germline, CDR1 is DFQATT, CDR2 SNEGSKA (reference sequence). This CDR3 spans 14 amino acids. The CDR3 sequence: CSANPRGGSSPLHF.

The chain carries TRBV29-1 and TRBJ2-1; the D gene TCRdb calls, TRBD2, cannot be checked with no DNA. The CDR3 runs to 16 residues. From germline, CDR1 is SQVTM and CDR2 ANQGSEA. CDR3 amino acids: CSSKSGTRIPYNEQFF.

J is TRBJ1-1 and V is TRBV5-1; TCRdb's D gene call, TRBD1, goes unchecked for lack of DNA. The CDR3 contains 14 residues. Looked up from germline, CDR1 is SGHRS and CDR2 is YFSETQ. Here the CDR3 reads CASTFGTIGTEAFF. Complete variable domain (other parts from reference TRBV5-1 and TRBJ1-1): KAGVTQTPRYLIKTRGQQVTLSCSPISGHRSVSWYQQTPGQGLQFLFEYFSETQRNKGNFPGRFSGRQFSNSRSEMNVSTLELGDSALYLCASTFGTIGTEAFFGQGTRLTVV.

This chain links TRBV7-6 with TRBJ2-1; absent DNA, TCRdb's TRBD1 call cannot be checked. Looked up from germline, CDR1 is SGHVS and CDR2 is FNYEAQ. The CDR3 extends over 16 amino acids. CDR3 sequence reads: CASSAPTGSVYNEQFF.

This chain uses TRBV5-1 with TRBJ2-7; TCRdb lists TRBD2, though no DNA is available to test this call. The CDR3 has 18 amino acids. Germline V CDR1 and CDR2: SGHRS, YFSETQ. CDR3 sequence reads: CASSLSGTSGSYTYEQYF.

The chain combines TRBV12-3 or TRBV12-4 with TRBJ2-2; TCRdb selects TRBD2, and the lack of DNA leaves this call unchecked. This CDR3 has 16 residues. CDR3 loop: CASRSRERGSTGELFF.

The V call is TRBV7-6, the J call TRBJ2-1; TCRdb proposes TRBD2, but this gene call is untestable without DNA. Germline CDR1 is SGHVS and CDR2 is FNYEAQ. CDR3 size: 16 residues. The CDR3 sequence is CASSLGLAGGRNEQFF.

The chain recombines TRBV24-1 with TRBJ2-2. Germline V gene lookup returns CDR1 KGHDR and CDR2 SFDVKD. The CDR3 contains 14 residues. The chain's CDR3 is CATSGLTNTGELFF.

The CDR3 sequence: CASKRGGGYTF. The J gene is TRBJ1-2, the V gene TRBV6-5. This CDR3 has 11 amino acids. Per the germline V gene, CDR1 is MNHEY and CDR2 is SVGAGI.

The chain has TRBV30 and TRBJ2-3; there is no DNA to check the TCRdb D call of TRBD1. The CDR3 loop spans 13 amino acids. Germline assignment: CDR1 GTSNPN and CDR2 SVGIG (reference sequence). This CDR3 is CAWSPGGADTQYF.

The CDR3 loop reads CASKSDGGEQYF. V is TRBV27 and J is TRBJ2-7; as DNA is missing, the TRBD1 call by TCRdb cannot be tested. This CDR3 is 12 amino acids long. Germline-derived CDR1 and CDR2 are MNHEY and SMNVEV (reference sequence).

The chain uses TRBV10-2 and TRBJ1-4; TCRdb lists TRBD1, though no DNA is available to test this call. The CDR3 totals 17 residues. Per germline, CDR1 WSHSY and CDR2 SAAADI. CDR3 in amino acids: CASSKDRGLATNEKLFF.

This chain links TRBV12-3 or TRBV12-4 with TRBJ2-3; TCRdb outputs TRBD1, but without DNA this stays unchecked. CDR3 size: 12 residues. CDR3: CASSPGQGRGYF.